This TCR beta chain was captured in a study of response to subunit inactivated influenza vaccine. General study points: Only a handful of new T cells, the authors suggested, are recruited with each seasonal influenza vaccination.

The CDR3 sequence is 15 residues long. Trimming took off 0 bases at V and 2 bases at J, with 11 bases between the two ends. Germline V gene data show CDR1 as SGHDT and CDR2 as YYEEEE. From the RT-PCR reads, TCRdb called clonotypes with MiXCR, one entry per CDR3 protein. The table includes about 520,000 distinct CDR3 sequences, approximately 7.3% detected once. With regard to this clonotype: Its specificity is not known.

This chain joins TRBV5-6 and TRBJ2-5; TRBD2 is a possible D gene (6 bases). The source of this sequence is a man between 50 and 75 years old who received an inactivated influenza vaccine. Sequencing was performed on PBMCs from blood, taken around 25 months after vaccination. As DNA, the CDR3 is TGTGCCAGCAGCTTGGTAGGGACTCTTCAAGAGACCCAGTACTTC. Its protein product is CASSLVGTLQETQYF.